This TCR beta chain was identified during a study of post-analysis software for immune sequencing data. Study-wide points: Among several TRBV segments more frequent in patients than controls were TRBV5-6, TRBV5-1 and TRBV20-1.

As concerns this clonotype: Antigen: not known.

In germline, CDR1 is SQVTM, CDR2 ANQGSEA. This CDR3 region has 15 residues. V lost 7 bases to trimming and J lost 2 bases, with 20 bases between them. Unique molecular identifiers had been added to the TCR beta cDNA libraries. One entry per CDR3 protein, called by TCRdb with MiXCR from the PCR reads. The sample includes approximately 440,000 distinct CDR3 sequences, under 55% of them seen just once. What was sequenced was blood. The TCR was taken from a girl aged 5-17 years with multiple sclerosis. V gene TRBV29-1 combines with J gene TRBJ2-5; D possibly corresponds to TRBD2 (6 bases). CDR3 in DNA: TGCAGCGCCAAGGCAGGGAGGAATTATCAAGAGACCCAGTACTTC. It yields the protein CSAKAGRNYQETQYF. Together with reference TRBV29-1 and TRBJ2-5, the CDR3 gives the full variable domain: SAVISQKPSRDICQRGTSLTIQCQVDSQVTMMFWYRQQPGQSLTLIATANQGSEATYESGFVIDKFPISRPNLTFSTLTVSNMSPEDSSIYLCSAKAGRNYQETQYFGPGTRLLVL.